This T cell receptor beta chain came from a study of T cell responses to AZD1222 COVID-19 vaccine. Germline V CDR1 and CDR2: SQVTM, ANQGSEA. The CDR3 contains 14 residues. V lost 5 bases to trimming and J lost 1 base, with 15 bases between them. General observations from the study: Unmutated variant regions are reportedly targeted by nearly half of spike-specific TCRs.

Data came from immunoSEQ multiplex PCR; TCRdb stores just in-frame clones and leaves some out. Counted here are 55,000 to 75,000 clones, around 85% occurring once; the ten biggest clones make up approximately 20%. Of note for this clone: Its antigen is not identified.

The sample consisted of peripheral blood, taken on day 0 of AZD1222 vaccination. The chain is built from TRBV29-1 and TRBJ2-7, with D perhaps being TRBD1 or TRBD2 (5 bases each). This receptor was taken from an adult in good health. The CDR3 DNA sequence: TGCAGCGTTCAGGGTCGTGGAGGATCCTACGAGCAGTACTTC. The encoded protein is CSVQGRGGSYEQYF.